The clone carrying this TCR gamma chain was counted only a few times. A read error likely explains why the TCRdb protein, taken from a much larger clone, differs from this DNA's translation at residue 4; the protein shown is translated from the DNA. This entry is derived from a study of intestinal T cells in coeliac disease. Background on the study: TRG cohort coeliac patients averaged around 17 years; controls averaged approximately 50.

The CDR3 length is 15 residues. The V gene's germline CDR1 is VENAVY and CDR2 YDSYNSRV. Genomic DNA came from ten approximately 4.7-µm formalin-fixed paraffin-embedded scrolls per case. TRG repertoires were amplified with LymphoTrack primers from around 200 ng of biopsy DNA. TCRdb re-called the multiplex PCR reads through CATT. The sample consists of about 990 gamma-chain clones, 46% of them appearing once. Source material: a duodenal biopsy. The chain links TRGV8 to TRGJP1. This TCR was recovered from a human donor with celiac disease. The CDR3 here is CATRDTRRAGWFKIF. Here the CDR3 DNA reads TGTGCCACCCGGGATACGAGACGGGCTGGTTGGTTCAAGATATTT.